The rows below give T cell receptor beta chains drawn from one sample of a study of PD-1 blockade in mismatch repair-deficient tumors. Some clones are missing from TCRdb's copy, which holds only in-frame ones; the method was immunoSEQ multiplex PCR. In the table there are 60,000 to 65,000 clones, approximately 89% of which are singletons. The specimen comprised peripheral blood, sampled 52 weeks after starting pembrolizumab. These TCRs come from an adult with mismatch repair-deficient cancer. Both conserved end residues are part of each CDR3. A D gene is named only where the DNA matches it firmly. Size is stated for part of the rows, as once, few or many counts, or as a class when the clone is expanded.

abundance,v_gene,j_gene,d_gene,CDR3aa,CDR3nt
NA,TRBV2,TRBJ2-1,TRBD2,CASSEAPGRESYNEQFF,TGTGCCAGCAGTGAAGCGCCGGGGCGGGAGTCCTACAATGAGCAGTTCTTC
NA,TRBV28,TRBJ2-1,TRBD2,CASSFLGLANEQFF,TGTGCCAGCAGTTTCCTGGGACTAGCCAATGAGCAGTTCTTC
NA,TRBV28,TRBJ2-6,TRBD2,CASSSRTSGRASGANVLTF,TGTGCCAGCAGTTCCCGGACTAGCGGGAGGGCCTCCGGGGCCAACGTCCTGACTTTC
NA,TRBV4-1,TRBJ2-5,TRBD2,CASSPLGLAGEWGIQETQYF,TGCGCCAGCAGCCCCCTCGGGCTAGCGGGAGAGTGGGGGATCCAAGAGACCCAGTACTTC
once,TRBV7-9,TRBJ2-1,TRBD1,CASSGWDSISYNEQFF,TGTGCCAGCAGCGGATGGGACAGTATCTCCTACAATGAGCAGTTCTTC
NA,TRBV27,TRBJ2-1,TRBD2,CASSIAGDYNEQFF,TGTGCCAGCAGCATAGCGGGAGACTACAATGAGCAGTTCTTC
NA,TRBV5-1,TRBJ2-7,NA,CASSPEVPSSYEQYF,TGCGCCAGCAGCCCGGAGGTCCCTAGCTCCTACGAGCAGTACTTC
NA,TRBV9,TRBJ2-2,TRBD2,CASSVELAANTGELFF,TGTGCCAGCAGCGTAGAACTAGCGGCGAACACCGGGGAGCTGTTTTTT
NA,TRBV28,TRBJ2-7,NA,CASSSGRTYEQYF,TGTGCCAGCAGTTCGGGTCGGACCTACGAGCAGTACTTC
NA,TRBV4-1,TRBJ2-7,TRBD2,CASSQTPGLAVYEQYF,TGCGCCAGCAGCCAAACCCCGGGACTAGCGGTGTACGAGCAGTACTTC